Listed here are 4 T cell receptor beta chains from one sample, sequenced in a study of CD8 T cells in Susac syndrome. RNA, at about 0.5 to 1 ug, was reverse transcribed with random hexamers. One entry per CDR3 protein, called by TCRdb with MiXCR from the immunoSEQ multiplex PCR reads. The data show under 200,000 distinct CDR3 sequences, over 85% seen once. The source material was CD4+ T cells from PBMCs. Receptors were obtained from a human donor in good health.

The V gene is TRBV29-1, the J gene TRBJ2-5; TRBD1 matches at 8 bases. This CDR3 has 14 residues. V gave up 4 bases and J gave up 2 bases; unmatched junction bases: 6. Germline V lookup: CDR1 SQVTM, CDR2 ANQGSEA. CDR3 loop: CSVAPGQGQETQYF. The CDR3 nucleotides are TGCAGCGTTGCCCCCGGACAGGGTCAAGAGACCCAGTACTTC.

CDR3 in DNA: TGCAGTGCCCGCGGGCGGCAGGGGAGCAATCAGCCCCAGCATTTT. Translated, it gives CSARGRQGSNQPQHF. The J gene is TRBJ1-5, the V gene TRBV20-1; tentatively, D is TRBD1 (6 bases). CDR1 and CDR2 (germline): DFQATT, SNEGSKA (reference sequence). V was clipped by 6 bases and J by 1 base, with 16 bases between them. The CDR3 is 15 amino acids.

This chain joins TRBV2 and TRBJ2-5; the D is unclear. CDR3 length: 15 residues. The germline V and J ends were trimmed by 1 base and 2 bases, with 11 bases remaining between them. Germline values: CDR1 SNHLY, CDR2 FYNNEI. The CDR3 bases are TGTGCCAGCAGTGAAGGTAATCAGGAGCAAGAGACCCAGTACTTC. It yields the protein CASSEGNQEQETQYF.

This rearrangement joins TRBV2 to TRBJ2-5, with D unclear. Trimming took off 6 bases at V and 9 bases at J, with 17 bases between the two ends. The V gene's germline CDR1 is SNHLY and CDR2 FYNNEI. This CDR3 has 13 residues. CDR3 sequence reads: CASRLTPETAQYF. The CDR3 coding sequence is TGTGCCAGCAGGCTAACTCCCGAGACGGCCCAGTACTTC.